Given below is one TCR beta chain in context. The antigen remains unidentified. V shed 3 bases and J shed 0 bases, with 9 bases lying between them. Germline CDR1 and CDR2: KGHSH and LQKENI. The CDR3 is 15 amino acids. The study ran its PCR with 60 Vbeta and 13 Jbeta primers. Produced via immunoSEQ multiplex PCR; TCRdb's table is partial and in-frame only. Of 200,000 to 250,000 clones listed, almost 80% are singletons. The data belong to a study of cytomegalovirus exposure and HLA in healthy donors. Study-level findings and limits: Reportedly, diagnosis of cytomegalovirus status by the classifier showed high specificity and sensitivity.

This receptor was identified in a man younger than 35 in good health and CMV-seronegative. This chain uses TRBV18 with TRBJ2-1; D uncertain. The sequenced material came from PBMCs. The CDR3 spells CASSPKESSYNEQFF. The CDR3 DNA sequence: TGTGCCAGCTCACCTAAGGAGAGCTCCTACAATGAGCAGTTCTTC.